The 5 T cell receptor beta chains below were found in one sample sequenced in a study of beta chain features in type 1 diabetes (dated by TCRdb to the late 2010s). Libraries were built with the immunoSEQ multiplex PCR assay. The High Capacity cDNA Reverse Transcription Kit was used to reverse transcribe all of the isolated RNA, meaning that expressed TCRB transcripts were what got sequenced. Held by TCRdb, this immuneACCESS table contains in-frame sequences only and omits some clones. Under half of the omission traces to an unresolved V gene where checked; the cause of the rest is unknown. The sample contains around 600,000 clones, around 12% of them found a single time. Roughly 0.12% of the sample is taken by the ten largest. Their specific antigens are unknown. On the study overall, not on this receptor specifically: In all four CD4+ subsets, TCRB CDR3 length was moderately but significantly shorter in type 1 diabetes patients.

The specimen sequenced was naive CD4+ T cells from blood. The cell subset or site label of this sample denotes: true naive CD4+ T cells. The origin of the receptors is a man aged 25 to 45 with type 1 diabetes.

In its sample, this clone was seen a few times. The chain has TRBV7-9 and TRBJ2-7; D possibly matches TRBD1 or TRBD2 (6 bases each). The V end was cut by 5 bases, the J end by 5 bases, with 13 bases between. This CDR3 is built from 13 residues. CDR1 SEHNR and CDR2 FQNEAQ come from the germline V gene (reference sequence). CDR3 sequence (DNA): TGTGCCAGCAGCCGCCTAGGGGGGAACGAGCAGTACTTC. Its translation is CASSRLGGNEQYF.

V gene TRBV2 combines with J gene TRBJ2-7; D unclear. The CDR3 covers 14 residues. Trimming cost V 2 bases and J 4 bases, with 12 bases left between them. The germline CDR1 and CDR2 sequences are SNHLY and FYNNEI. CDR3 coding DNA: TGTGCCAGCAGTGAAACCCCGACTTCTTACGAGCAGTACTTC. Translating it yields CASSETPTSYEQYF.

A remark on this clone: Other DNA variants within this sample encode the same CDR3. The chain combines TRBV2 with TRBJ2-3, with D tentatively TRBD1 (5 bases). Trimming pared 4 bases from V and 0 bases from J, leaving 8 bases between. This CDR3 region has 14 residues. Germline values: CDR1 SNHLY, CDR2 FYNNEI. CDR3 protein: CASSVQGSTDTQYF. The CDR3 DNA reads as TGTGCCAGCAGTGTGCAGGGTAGCACAGATACGCAGTATTTT.

DNA for the CDR3: TGCGCAGGAGGGACAGGCACCGCTGGAGATACGCAGTATTTT. As protein: CAGGTGTAGDTQYF. The chain has TRBV5-1 and TRBJ2-3; 8 bases fit TRBD1. The germline gives CDR1 SGHRS, CDR2 YFSETQ. This CDR3 region has 14 residues.

The chain is built from TRBV6-5 and TRBJ2-2; 8 bases align to TRBD1. Germline V lookup: CDR1 MNHEY, CDR2 SVGAGI. After removal of 0 bases from V and 6 bases from J, the junction contained 3 bases not matched to a gene. There are 15 residues in the CDR3. DNA for the CDR3: TGTGCCAGCAGTTACTCCCCGGACAGGGCCGGGGAGCTGTTTTTT. Its protein is CASSYSPDRAGELFF.